The sequence of this T cell receptor (beta chain) was determined in a study of blood T cells in healthy people across ages. About the study: About one barcoded TCR beta cDNA was captured per two T cells. Points from the study as a whole: TCR beta diversity, measured per million T cells, fell in a roughly linear way with age.

Each of the donors had 9 to 10 milliliters of peripheral blood drawn into EDTA-treated Vacutainer tubes. The V and J ends lost 3 bases and 4 bases, in that order; junction bases with no gene match: 1. Per germline, CDR1 SNHLY and CDR2 FYNNEI. This CDR3 spans 14 amino acids. Primers used in a second PCR of about 6 to 11 cycles were a sample-barcoded 5' primer and a J-beta primer mix. At least 3 million CDR3-containing paired-end reads were obtained per sample. Each CDR3 protein gets one entry after TCRdb re-called the 5' RACE reads with MiXCR. The data hold about 1,800,000 distinct CDR3 sequences, with approximately 30% observed a single time. Regarding this clonotype: The antigen remains undetermined.

V is TRBV2 and J is TRBJ2-3; 10 bases map to TRBD2. The sample was blood. This receptor was identified in a woman aged 30 to 39 in good health. The CDR3 sequence: CASSETSGSDTQYF. The CDR3 nucleotides are TGTGCCAGCAGTGAGACTAGCGGGTCAGATACGCAGTATTTT.